The 26 T cell receptor beta chains in this list originate from one sample, sequenced in a study of cytomegalovirus exposure and HLA in healthy donors. PCR employed 60 Vbeta and 13 Jbeta primers. The data were produced by immunoSEQ multiplex PCR, yet TCRdb's version contains in-frame clones alone and is incomplete. The sample lists some 190,000 clones, over 65% occurring once. Sequences were obtained from PBMCs. Receptors originate from a middle-aged man in good health and CMV-seropositive.

The V and J genes are TRBV11-2 and TRBJ2-7, with TRBD1 matching 8 bases. Germline V gene lookup returns CDR1 SGHAT and CDR2 FQNNGV. This CDR3 has 15 amino acids. Losses at the gene ends were 5 bases for V and 7 bases for J; bases not matched to a gene: 13. DNA of the CDR3: TGTGCCAGCAGCCCATCGGACAGGGCCGGGTGGGAGCAGTACTTC. This translates into CASSPSDRAGWEQYF.

The chain joins TRBV19 to TRBJ2-6; D is perhaps TRBD1 (6 bases). V lost 7 bases and J 1 base, leaving 20 bases between the germline ends. The germline V gene encodes CDR1 LNHDA and CDR2 SQIVND (reference sequence). There are 18 residues in the CDR3. The CDR3 sequence: CASTHWGHLLSGANVLTF. The CDR3 coding sequence is TGTGCCAGTACCCATTGGGGACACCTCCTTTCTGGGGCCAACGTCCTGACTTTC.

The CDR3, as DNA: TGTGCCAGCAGTACTGGACTAGCGGGAGTTGATACGCAGTATTTT. Translation gives CASSTGLAGVDTQYF. This chain connects TRBV6-5 to TRBJ2-3; TRBD2 aligns across 13 bases. Trimming took 5 bases from V and 6 from J; bases not matched to a gene: 5. Germline CDR1 and CDR2: MNHEY and SVGAGI. This CDR3 is 15 amino acids long.

The rearrangement links TRBV5-1 to TRBJ2-5; 12 positions agree with TRBD2. V gave up 3 bases and J gave up 2 bases; unmatched junction bases: 5. Germline V gene sequence: CDR1 SGHRS, CDR2 YFSETQ. The CDR3 runs 16 residues. This chain's CDR3 is CASSSGLAGPQETQYF. CDR3 coding DNA: TGCGCCAGCAGCTCAGGACTAGCGGGGCCTCAAGAGACCCAGTACTTC.

The chain is built from TRBV4-3 and TRBJ2-5; 7 bases match TRBD1. Trimming took 3 bases from V and 5 from J; bases not matched to a gene: 9. The germline gives CDR1 LGHNA, CDR2 YSLEER. This CDR3 comprises 15 residues. CDR3 in DNA: TGCGCCAGCAGCCAGGGTACAGGGGCTGGGGAGACCCAGTACTTC. It is translated as CASSQGTGAGETQYF.

V is TRBV29-1 and J is TRBJ1-1, with 8 bases lining up with TRBD1. The V gene end was trimmed by 7 bases and the J gene end by 11 bases; junction bases not matched to a gene: 9. Looked up from germline, CDR1 is SQVTM and CDR2 is ANQGSEA. The CDR3 has 11 amino acids. The CDR3 protein is CSAQLTGDAFF. As DNA, the CDR3 is TGCAGCGCCCAGTTGACAGGGGATGCTTTCTTT.

J is TRBJ2-7 and V is TRBV6-1; D is unresolved. Trimming removed 10 bases at V and 4 bases at J, with 23 bases between. There are 15 residues in the CDR3. CDR1 and CDR2 (germline): MNHNS, SASEGT. The CDR3 sequence is CAIFLRQKAAYEQYF. DNA of the CDR3: TGTGCCATTTTTTTAAGGCAGAAGGCGGCATACGAGCAGTACTTC.

This rearrangement joins TRBV6-5 to TRBJ2-5; D possibly corresponds to TRBD2 (6 bases). The J call is in doubt because the DNA end fits TRBJ2-7 better. The CDR3 length is 13 residues. The germline gives CDR1 MNHEY, CDR2 SVGAGI. The CDR3, as DNA: TGTGCCAGCAGTTACGTACGGGGGAGCGAGCAGTACTTC. This encodes CASSYVRGSEQYF.

A note on this clone: At one end the junction does not follow the germline gene, possibly because of a read error. V and J are TRBV4-1 and TRBJ2-1, with TRBD2 matching 9 bases. Germline values: CDR1 MGHRA, CDR2 YSYEKL. The length of the CDR3 is 15 residues. The CDR3 DNA reads TGTGCCAGCAGCAACGGACTAGCGAGGGACAATGAGCAGTTCTTC. Its translation is CASSNGLARDNEQFF.

The chain is built from TRBV21-1 and TRBJ2-1; the table's D gene call, TRBD1, was not cross checked with the DNA. TRBV21-1 is a pseudogene. The CDR3 has 13 amino acids. CDR3 region: CASSKSFAGAQFF. The DNA for the CDR3 is TGTGCCAGCAGCAAATCATTCGCAGGGGCGCAGTTCTTC.

V gene TRBV10-3 combines with J gene TRBJ1-1; TRBD1 matches 8 bases. Losses at the gene ends were 10 bases for V and 5 bases for J; bases not matched to a gene: 9. Germline lookup yields CDR1 ENHRY and CDR2 SYGVKD. The CDR3 contains 13 residues. CDR3 nucleotides: TGTGCCACCCACCAGGGGGCTCTGACTGAAGCTTTCTTT. Translated: CATHQGALTEAFF.

The chain links TRBV7-2 to TRBJ2-7; the match to TRBD2 covers 13 bases. In germline, CDR1 is SGHTA, CDR2 FQGNSA. The CDR3 runs to 16 residues. The J segment lost 3 bases and the V segment lost 1 base, leaving 3 bases of the junction unmatched. CDR3 protein: CASSLGLAGGLYEQYF. Written as DNA, the CDR3 is TGTGCCAGCAGCTTAGGACTAGCGGGAGGCCTCTACGAGCAGTACTTC.

This chain joins TRBV29-1 and TRBJ1-1; D possibly corresponds to TRBD1 (6 bases). Trimming shortened V by 0 bases and J by 6 bases, and 14 bases separated the two germline ends. Looked up from germline, CDR1 is SQVTM and CDR2 is ANQGSEA. The CDR3 sequence is 14 residues long. CDR3 coding DNA: TGCAGCGTTGAAGAACAGGGTTTTAGGGCTGAAGCTTTCTTT. This codes for CSVEEQGFRAEAFF.

This clone was found once. The V call is TRBV19, the J call TRBJ2-5; TRBD1 matches 8 bases. The CDR3 runs to 13 residues. CDR1 LNHDA and CDR2 SQIVND come from the germline V gene (reference sequence). V lost 5 bases to trimming and J lost 5 bases; unmatched junction nucleotides: 4. The CDR3 spells CASSQGAGETQYF. In nucleotides, the CDR3 is TGTGCCAGTAGTCAGGGGGCAGGGGAGACCCAGTACTTC.

This clone showed up just once. The rearrangement joins TRBV29-1 to TRBJ2-2, with TRBD2 matching 14 bases. The length of the CDR3 is 18 residues. The germline V gene encodes CDR1 SQVTM and CDR2 ANQGSEA. With 7 bases clipped from V and 1 base from J, the junction kept 11 bases outside the gene matches. The CDR3 DNA reads as TGCAGCGCAACGGGACTAGCGGGAGCGCTTCGGAACACCGGGGAGCTGTTTTTT. Residues: CSATGLAGALRNTGELFF.

The J gene is TRBJ2-2, the V gene TRBV9; weak D call: TRBD2 (6 bases). The germline V and J ends were trimmed by 0 bases and 1 base, with 7 bases remaining between them. The CDR3 runs to 15 residues. Germline values: CDR1 SGDLS, CDR2 YYNGEE. The CDR3 here is CASSVVGGNTGELFF. CDR3 nucleotide sequence: TGTGCCAGCAGCGTAGTCGGGGGGAACACCGGGGAGCTGTTTTTT.

J is TRBJ2-2 and V is TRBV19, with 14 nucleotides matching TRBD2. V dropped 7 bases and J dropped 5; count of bases not matched to a gene: 21. CDR3 length: 21 amino acids. CDR1 is LNHDA, CDR2 SQIVND, per germline (reference sequence). The CDR3 sequence is CASTPQPGLAGVPPRTGELFF. DNA of the CDR3: TGTGCCAGTACTCCACAACCGGGACTAGCGGGGGTCCCTCCGAGGACCGGGGAGCTGTTTTTT.

The CDR3 loop reads CASSPYVAGTDTQYF. As DNA, the CDR3 is TGTGCCAGCAGCCCCTACGTAGCGGGGACAGATACGCAGTATTTT. The chain combines TRBV7-9 with TRBJ2-3; the match to TRBD2 covers 8 bases. Germline CDR1 is SEHNR and CDR2 is FQNEAQ (reference sequence). The CDR3 extends over 15 amino acids. V dropped 5 bases and J dropped 3; count of bases not matched to a gene: 7.

The chain couples TRBV7-2 to TRBJ2-2; D possibly corresponds to TRBD2 (6 bases). The CDR3 covers 16 residues. Germline CDR1 is SGHTA and CDR2 is FQGNSA. The V end lost 2 bases, the J end lost 5 bases, and 15 bases lay between the germline ends. The CDR3 protein is CASSLRGKVGTGELFF. The CDR3 DNA reads TGTGCCAGCAGCTTACGGGGGAAAGTTGGGACCGGGGAGCTGTTTTTT.

The rearrangement uses TRBV27 and TRBJ1-2; 7 bases are a match to TRBD1. This CDR3 region has 15 residues. V trimming: 0 bases; J trimming: 5 bases; junction bases outside the gene matches: 6. Germline values: CDR1 MNHEY, CDR2 SMNVEV (reference sequence). CDR3 protein: CASSLSPDRFYGYTF. The CDR3 DNA sequence: TGTGCCAGCAGTTTATCCCCGGACAGGTTTTATGGCTACACCTTC.

The chain joins TRBV5-4 to TRBJ2-3; D call uncertain. The V end lost 4 bases, the J end lost 2 bases, and 11 bases lay between the germline ends. The CDR3 extends over 14 amino acids. The germline gives CDR1 SGHNT, CDR2 YYREEE (reference sequence). CDR3 sequence reads: CASSPRGYTDTQYF. CDR3 nucleotide sequence: TGTGCCAGCAGCCCCCGCGGCTACACAGATACGCAGTATTTT.

This clone was seen only once. The chain joins TRBV29-1 to TRBJ1-1; D is perhaps TRBD1 (5 bases). The V gene's germline CDR1 is SQVTM and CDR2 ANQGSEA. The V end lost 4 bases, the J end lost 4 bases, and 13 bases lay between the germline ends. The CDR3 contains 13 residues. CDR3 nucleotide sequence: TGCAGCGTTGTCTCCAGGGATTTCACTGAAGCTTTCTTT. Its translation: CSVVSRDFTEAFF.

The chain recombines TRBV7-9 with TRBJ2-7; TRBD1 matches at 7 bases. Germline V gives CDR1 SEHNR, CDR2 FQNEAQ (reference sequence). The CDR3 length is 13 residues. V shed 10 bases, J shed 3 bases, and the junction held 9 bases outside the gene matches. Written as DNA, the CDR3 is TGTGCCACCCGAGGGGACAGCTACTACGAGCAGTACTTC. This encodes CATRGDSYYEQYF.

The chain has TRBV7-9 and TRBJ2-3; TRBD2 matches 8 bases. The CDR3 is 14 residues long. Germline trimming cut 5 bases from V and 5 bases from J; bases unmatched to any gene: 6. CDR1 is SEHNR, CDR2 FQNEAQ, per germline (reference sequence). CDR3: CASSLSGMGDTQYF. As DNA, the CDR3 is TGTGCCAGCAGCCTTAGCGGGATGGGAGATACGCAGTATTTT.

This rearrangement joins TRBV5-6 to TRBJ2-1, with D maybe TRBD2 (6 bases). The CDR3 covers 11 residues. With 2 bases removed from V and 10 bases from J, the gap between germline ends came to 7 bases. The germline CDR1 and CDR2 sequences are SGHDT and YYEEEE. The CDR3: CASSFGGEQFF. The CDR3, as DNA: TGTGCCAGCAGCTTTGGGGGGGAGCAGTTCTTC.

The chain is built from TRBV5-5 and TRBJ1-5; tentatively, D is TRBD1 (5 bases). Trimming cost V 1 base and J 5 bases, with 13 bases left between them. This CDR3 has 15 residues. Germline V lookup: CDR1 SGHKS, CDR2 YYEKEE (reference sequence). CDR3 nucleotide sequence: TGTGCCAGCAGCTTGTTCCAAGACAGTTATCAGCCCCAGCATTTT. Translation: CASSLFQDSYQPQHF.